The next 5 T cell receptor beta chains were all read from a single sample in a study of a mutant IDH1 vaccine in newly diagnosed glioma. Specified time point: week 23, last vaccination. Vaccinated patients received 300 ug of mutant IDH1 20-mer peptide per dose, with topical imiquimod. These receptors have no known antigen. Clones were read by immunoSEQ multiplex PCR, and TCRdb kept only the in-frame ones, dropping some. The data contain approximately 81,000 clones, 70% to 90% of them singletons. The input for sequencing was PBMCs, taken from a glioma patient whose treatment included an IDH1 peptide vaccine. Source of these receptors: a man aged 25 to 40 with glioma. Some clones in this sample may be carry-over from other donors' samples.

The rearrangement uses TRBV6-5 and TRBJ2-6; D is undetermined. This CDR3 comprises 15 residues. In germline, CDR1 is MNHEY, CDR2 SVGAGI. V lost 0 bases and J lost 12, with 15 bases in between. CDR3 in DNA: TGTGCCAGCAGTTACTCGCAAGGCCGCCGGTCCGTCCTGACTTTC. Translating it yields CASSYSQGRRSVLTF.

In this sample, this clone turned up a few times. The rearrangement joins TRBV29-1 to TRBJ1-1; D might be TRBD1 (5 bases). The length of the CDR3 is 13 residues. Trimming took off 7 bases at V and 4 bases at J, with 16 bases between the two ends. The V gene's germline CDR1 is SQVTM and CDR2 ANQGSEA. As DNA, the CDR3 is TGCAGCGCCCCAGATGGGGCGGGCACTGAAGCTTTCTTT. As protein: CSAPDGAGTEAFF.

This clone was counted a single time. This sequence joins TRBV7-3 and TRBJ2-7; no firm D call. Trimming shortened V by 5 bases and J by 9 bases, and 20 bases separated the two germline ends. CDR3 size: 14 residues. Germline V gene lookup returns CDR1 SGHTA and CDR2 FQGTGA. The CDR3 DNA follows: TGTGCCAGCAGCCCCACTCCGGACCAAGCCGGGCAGTACTTC. Translating gives CASSPTPDQAGQYF.

This rearrangement joins TRBV10-3 to TRBJ2-1; 14 nucleotides line up with TRBD2. The J segment lost 8 bases and the V segment lost 3 bases, leaving 6 bases of the junction unmatched. Germline lookup yields CDR1 ENHRY and CDR2 SYGVKD. The CDR3 is 16 amino acids. CDR3 DNA sequence: TGTGCCATCAGTGAATCGACTAGCGGGGGGGCCCATGAGCAGTTCTTC. Translation gives CAISESTSGGAHEQFF.

The chain joins TRBV15 to TRBJ1-1; 8 positions match TRBD1. Germline V lookup: CDR1 LNHNV, CDR2 YYDKDF (reference sequence). The CDR3 spans 13 residues. V was pared by 1 base and J by 7 bases, with 2 bases of the junction left unmatched. CDR3 loop: CATSRGDRFEAFF. The CDR3 region has the DNA TGTGCCACCAGCAGAGGGGACAGGTTTGAAGCTTTCTTT.